The clone carrying this T cell receptor (beta chain) appeared a few times. Its antigen is currently unknown. This specimen belongs to a study of T cells after yellow fever vaccination. Study outcomes and limitations: Most primary-vaccination clones reappeared after the booster (approximately 95% CD4, 88% CD8).

As TCR cDNA was made by 5'RACE template switching, a universal primer site and UMIs were added. TCRdb re-called the 5' RACE reads with MiXCR, one entry per CDR3 protein. Of hundreds of thousands of distinct CDR3 sequences in the sample, approximately 15% were seen once. Sequencing used PBMCs, obtained on the day of the yellow fever booster vaccination. This clonotype originated in a man aged 25-45 years who received the YFV17D yellow fever vaccine.

The CDR3 sequence is CASSPLGAGGVGGANVLTF. The CDR3 nucleotides are TGTGCCAGCAGTCCTCTCGGAGCGGGAGGAGTTGGTGGGGCCAACGTCCTGACTTTC. V gene TRBV6-2 or TRBV6-3 combines with J gene TRBJ2-6; 9 bases are a match to TRBD2. Unmatched junction bases numbered 14, after V lost 5 bases and J lost 3 bases. This CDR3 region has 19 residues. Germline CDR1 and CDR2: MNHEY and SVGEGT.